This T cell receptor beta chain was sequenced in a study of CD8+CD57+ T cells in acquired aplastic anemia. About the study: When averaged, DNA from sorted CD4+ and CD8+ cells came to around 3.4 ug. An average of about 10.8 million reads for CD4+ cells was obtained from healthy donors.

Whole-study findings and limits: Patients and controls had in common 25 to 30 CD8+ CDR3 sequences. Researchers reported that CD8+ Simpson's diversity was not significantly different in patients versus controls.

In regard to this clonotype: Its antigen is unidentified.

The template for TCR beta VDJ and CDR3 sequence profiling was genomic DNA. TCRdb independently ran MiXCR on the reads; one entry per CDR3 protein. The top ten hold around 4% of the sample, which has about 400,000 distinct CDR3 sequences, 55% to 75% seen once. Sequencing was carried out using sorted CD4+, CD8+, or CD8+CD57+ T cells (not recorded which) from PBMCs. The clonotype comes from a human donor in good health, serving as a control.

The CDR3 sequence: CASSLAGRDTANTIYF. DNA for the CDR3: TGTGCCAGCAGCTTAGCAGGTCGGGACACTGCTAACACCATATATTTT. V and J are TRBV7-9 and TRBJ1-3; a weak D match, TRBD1 (6 bases). The CDR3 runs to 16 residues. Germline lookup yields CDR1 SEHNR and CDR2 FQNEAQ (reference sequence). Trimming pared 0 bases from V and 7 bases from J, leaving 16 bases between. The full variable domain, rest sourced from reference TRBV7-9 and TRBJ1-3, is DTGVSQNPRHKITKRGQNVTFRCDPISEHNRLYWYRQTLGQGPEFLTYFQNEAQLEKSRLLSDRFSAERPKGSFSTLEIQRTEQGDSAMYLCASSLAGRDTANTIYFGEGSWLTVV.